This entry concerns a single T cell receptor beta chain. Its target is not known. The entry originates in a study of T cell repertoires in cytomegalovirus infection. General study findings and limits: Cumulative public TCR beta family frequency identified CMV carriers with the relevant HLA. The ex vivo response was dominated by HLA-C-restricted CMV-specific TCR beta clonotypes.

Each CDR3 protein gets one entry after TCRdb re-called the reads with MiXCR. The sample records about 130,000 distinct CDR3 sequences, more than 7% being singletons. The sequencing sample was made of PBMCs. This receptor was identified in a human donor in good health (CMV status not recorded). Some clones in this sample may be carry-over from other donors' samples.

Written as DNA, the CDR3 is TGCAGCGTCGCAGAACTAGGGGGAAGAGGCTACACCTTC. It specifies CSVAELGGRGYTF. The chain carries TRBV29-1 and TRBJ1-2; tentative D call: TRBD1 (6 bases). Germline V gives CDR1 SQVTM, CDR2 ANQGSEA. CDR3 length: 13 amino acids. The ends were cut back, 6 bases at V and 8 bases at J, with 19 bases in the middle.